This TCR beta chain stems from a study of shared clonotypes between healthy human individuals. Study-wide context: The study enrolled a couple of women and a few men aged 18 to 49. Study results and limitations: Genetic and exposure-history diversity was limited by the few donors.

CDR1 is KGHSH and CDR2 is LQKENI in the germline V gene. Trimming shortened V by 6 bases and J by 5 bases, and 17 bases separated the two germline ends. CDR3 length: 14 amino acids. Regarding this clone: Its antigen is still unknown.

Loaded into unsorted PBMC replicate PCRs was roughly 300 ng DNA, some 27,000 T cell genomes. Unsorted PBMC DNA sequencing spanned ten immunoSEQ deep assay plates. Sequencing was performed with immunoSEQ multiplex PCR; in TCRdb, only in-frame clones are kept and a portion is missing. In the table there are fewer than 600,000 clones, approximately 77% of which are singletons. This sequence joins TRBV18 and TRBJ2-7, with D possibly matching TRBD1 (5 bases). This clonotype was sampled from a woman in her forties in good health. Some clones in this sample may be carry-over from other donors' samples. Sample: PBMCs. CDR3 sequence: CASSQGHTADEQYF. As DNA, the CDR3 is TGTGCCAGCTCCCAAGGACATACTGCCGACGAGCAGTACTTC.